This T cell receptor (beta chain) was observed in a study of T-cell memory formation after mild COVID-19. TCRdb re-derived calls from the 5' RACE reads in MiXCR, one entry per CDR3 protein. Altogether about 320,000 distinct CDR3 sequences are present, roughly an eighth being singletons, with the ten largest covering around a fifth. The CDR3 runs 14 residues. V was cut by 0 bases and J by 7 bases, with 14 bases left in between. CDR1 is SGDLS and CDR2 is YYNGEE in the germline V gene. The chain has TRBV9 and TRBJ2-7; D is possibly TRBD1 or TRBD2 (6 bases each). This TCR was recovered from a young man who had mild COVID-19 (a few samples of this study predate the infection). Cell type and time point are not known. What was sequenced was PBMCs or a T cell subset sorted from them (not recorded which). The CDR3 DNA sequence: TGTGCCAGCAGCGTAGGGGGCAGGGGACTGGAGCAGTACTTC. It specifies CASSVGGRGLEQYF.